This T cell receptor (beta chain) comes out of a study of blood T cell repertoires in COVID-19. The wider study: Some COVID-19 samples were acute and others convalescent; all came from the United States, Italy and Spain. T cells, B-cell-depleted T cells, or PBMCs provided the cDNA or gDNA that served as material.

Authors' data handling: Amplification with reference gene primers provided the estimates of nucleated cell counts. Clones were sequenced by immunoSEQ multiplex PCR, and TCRdb holds only the in-frame ones, with some missing. That table furnishes V, J and clone size, whereas the DNA furnished D and trimming. This table has 250,000 to 300,000 clones, 85% to 90% appearing once. Seattle researchers signed up patients amid active infection and tracked them longitudinally. V gave up 4 bases and J gave up 4 bases; unmatched junction bases: 7. This CDR3 comprises 14 residues. CDR1 and CDR2 (germline): KGHSH, LQKENI.

The chain joins TRBV18 to TRBJ2-7; 7 nucleotides agree with TRBD2. This clonotype originated in a woman aged 30 to 39 with COVID-19, enrolled during active disease. The sequenced sample consisted of peripheral blood. As DNA, the CDR3 is TGTGCCAGCTCACGGCCTAGCGGTTCTTACGAGCAGTACTTC. As protein: CASSRPSGSYEQYF.